The 13 T cell receptor beta chains listed next were all sequenced from one sample in a study of cytomegalovirus exposure and HLA in healthy donors. Generated by immunoSEQ multiplex PCR, the TCRdb table keeps only in-frame clones and is missing some. The data hold about 58,000 clones, with over 85% observed a single time. Sample: PBMCs. The receptors here all came from a man younger than 35 in good health and CMV-seronegative.

The rearrangement joins TRBV5-1 to TRBJ2-7, with D maybe TRBD2 (7 bases). The V gene lost 1 base and the J gene lost 3 bases, with 17 bases spanning the gap. The CDR3 length is 16 residues. The germline CDR1 and CDR2 sequences are SGHRS and YFSETQ. In nucleotides, the CDR3 is TGCGCCAGCAGCTTGAACGCAGGAGGGGGGGGCTACGAGCAGTACTTC. This gives the protein CASSLNAGGGGYEQYF.

This clone was detected once. The rearrangement links TRBV10-3 to TRBJ2-1, with D possibly being TRBD2 (6 bases). In germline, CDR1 is ENHRY, CDR2 SYGVKD. The germline V and J ends were trimmed by 7 bases and 4 bases, with 11 bases remaining between them. CDR3 length: 13 amino acids. CDR3 residues: CAIMAGPYNEQFF. The CDR3 bases are TGTGCCATCATGGCGGGACCTTACAATGAGCAGTTCTTC.

The CDR3 region has the DNA TGTGCCAGCAGATCAGTTCGACTAGCGGGCACAGATACGCAGTATTTT. This encodes CASRSVRLAGTDTQYF. The chain is built from TRBV28 and TRBJ2-3, with 9 bases lining up with TRBD2. In germline, CDR1 is MDHEN, CDR2 SYDVKM. The CDR3 runs 16 residues. J lost 1 base, V lost 6 bases, and 8 bases had no gene match.

This chain links TRBV29-1 with TRBJ2-2; D is unresolved. This CDR3 region has 12 residues. V dropped 6 bases and J dropped 3 bases, with 8 bases sitting between them. In germline, CDR1 is SQVTM, CDR2 ANQGSEA. The CDR3 nucleotides are TGCAGCGTCTCCCTCGACACCGGGGAGCTGTTTTTT. Its translation: CSVSLDTGELFF.

CDR3 bases: TGTGCCAGTAGTAAAGGGGTTGGTAGGGGCGACACCGGGGAGCTGTTTTTT. Amino acids: CASSKGVGRGDTGELFF. V gene TRBV19 combines with J gene TRBJ2-2, with D tentatively TRBD1 (5 bases). CDR1 is LNHDA, CDR2 SQIVND, per germline (reference sequence). V lost 4 bases, J lost 3 bases, and 18 bases lay in between. The CDR3 sequence is 17 residues long.

Here the CDR3 DNA reads TGTGCCTGGAGGCTACTAGCGAACACCGGGGAGCTGTTTTTT. This codes for CAWRLLANTGELFF. The chain couples TRBV30 to TRBJ2-2; tentative D call: TRBD2 (5 bases). Germline CDR1 is GTSNPN and CDR2 is SVGIG (reference sequence). This CDR3 contains 14 residues. Trimming shortened V by 3 bases and J by 0 bases, and 8 bases separated the two germline ends.

The chain uses TRBV28 and TRBJ1-4; maybe TRBD1 (6 bases). The germline V gene has CDR1 MDHEN and CDR2 SYDVKM. CDR3 size: 15 residues. V was cut by 6 bases and J by 8 bases, with 19 bases left in between. CDR3 nucleotides: TGTGCCAGCAGAAACCCTGGGGGGGCGTACGAAAAACTGTTTTTT. It specifies CASRNPGGAYEKLFF.

The chain carries TRBV6-5 and TRBJ2-7; 10 bases fit TRBD2. The junction had 10 bases not matched to a gene; V was cut back by 7 bases and J by 4 bases. CDR1 and CDR2 from the germline V gene are MNHEY and SVGAGI. The CDR3 has 15 amino acids. The CDR3 DNA is TGTGCCAGCAAGGAGGTAGCGGGAGGTGTTTACGAGCAGTACTTC. Encoded protein: CASKEVAGGVYEQYF.

This chain connects TRBV28 to TRBJ2-5; possible D gene TRBD1, 5 bases. The CDR3 runs 12 residues. The germline CDR1 and CDR2 sequences are MDHEN and SYDVKM. Trimming took off 6 bases at V and 5 bases at J, with 10 bases between the two ends. This chain's CDR3 is CASRSGMETQYF. CDR3 coding DNA: TGTGCCAGCAGATCAGGGATGGAGACCCAGTACTTC.

The chain combines TRBV9 with TRBJ2-1; D gene ambiguous. With 0 bases removed from V and 3 bases from J, the gap between germline ends came to 10 bases. The V gene's germline CDR1 is SGDLS and CDR2 YYNGEE. The CDR3 covers 15 residues. The CDR3 DNA reads TGTGCCAGCAGCGTAGTGTCGAGTAACTACAATGAGCAGTTCTTC. Amino acids: CASSVVSSNYNEQFF.

The V call is TRBV6-1, the J call TRBJ2-2; D is perhaps TRBD1 (5 bases). This CDR3 spans 14 amino acids. CDR1 is MNHNS, CDR2 SASEGT, per germline. Between the trimmed V and J ends, which lost 6 bases and 1 base, there was a span of 9 bases. This CDR3 is CASRGTGNTGELFF. The CDR3 DNA is TGTGCCAGCAGGGGAACAGGGAACACCGGGGAGCTGTTTTTT.

The count of this clone is one. The V call is TRBV4-1, the J call TRBJ2-3; TRBD1 matches at 7 bases. The CDR3 is 16 residues long. V was pared by 6 bases and J by 3 bases, with 12 bases of the junction left unmatched. Germline CDR1 and CDR2: MGHRA and YSYEKL. CDR3 sequence reads: CASRCNPGTDTDTQYF. The DNA of the CDR3 is TGCGCCAGCAGATGCAACCCCGGGACAGATACAGATACGCAGTATTTT.

The V and J genes are TRBV7-8 and TRBJ2-7; 9 bases match TRBD2. Germline loops: CDR1 SGHVS, CDR2 FQNEAQ. The J segment lost 3 bases and the V segment lost 1 base, leaving 7 bases of the junction unmatched. The CDR3 loop spans 16 amino acids. The DNA for the CDR3 is TGTGCCAGCAGCTTAGTAGGGCGGGAGGGTCACTACGAGCAGTACTTC. It codes for CASSLVGREGHYEQYF.